One sample yielded the 25 T cell receptor beta chains listed below, sequenced in a study of shared clonotypes between healthy human individuals. The protocol was immunoSEQ multiplex PCR, while the TCRdb copy is restricted to in-frame clones and leaves out a portion. The repertoire consists of more than 850,000 clones, with 70% to 80% occurring once and the leading ten covering approximately 0.5%. What was sequenced was memory CD4+ T cells from PBMCs. Subset given: CD45RA-negative fraction. The source is a man younger than 35 in good health. Some clones in this sample may be carry-over from other donors' samples.

The chain has TRBV19 and TRBJ2-5, with D maybe TRBD1 (6 bases). V lost 4 bases and J lost 9, with 9 bases in between. The V gene's germline CDR1 is LNHDA and CDR2 SQIVND (reference sequence). The CDR3 has 11 amino acids. Here the CDR3 DNA reads TGTGCCAGTAGTAGAGAGGGGGCCCAGTACTTC. Amino acid sequence: CASSREGAQYF.

V usage is TRBV4-3 and J usage is TRBJ1-5; D is uncertain. Per the germline V gene, CDR1 is LGHNA and CDR2 is YSLEER. CDR3 length equals 14 residues. V shed 0 bases and J shed 6 bases, with 9 bases lying between them. CDR3 DNA sequence: TGCGCCAGCAGCCAAGATCACGGGGTTCAGCCCCAGCATTTT. Translation gives CASSQDHGVQPQHF.

The chain combines TRBV7-2 with TRBJ1-2; 7 bases map to TRBD1. Germline V gene lookup returns CDR1 SGHTA and CDR2 FQGNSA. Trimming at V came to 2 bases and at J to 4 bases, leaving 7 bases not matched to a gene. This CDR3 is 15 amino acids long. As DNA, the CDR3 is TGTGCCAGCAGCTTACCCCGGGACAGAAGCTATGGCTACACCTTC. Translating gives CASSLPRDRSYGYTF.

The chain recombines TRBV28 with TRBJ1-5; TRBD1 aligns across 7 bases. Germline CDR1 is MDHEN and CDR2 is SYDVKM. This CDR3 has 15 amino acids. After removal of 3 bases from V and 4 bases from J, the junction contained 6 bases not matched to a gene. CDR3 nucleotides: TGTGCCAGCAGTTTGGTTCGGGACAGAAATCAGCCCCAGCATTTT. This sequence encodes CASSLVRDRNQPQHF.

The genes are TRBV12-5 and TRBJ1-1; possibly TRBD1 for D (5 bases). The CDR3 has 13 residues. The V end was cut by 2 bases, the J end by 3 bases, with 7 bases between. Germline CDR1 and CDR2: LGHNT and FRNRAP. As DNA, the CDR3 is TGTGCTAGTGGTTTGTTGGGACACACTGAAGCTTTCTTT. Amino acids: CASGLLGHTEAFF.

This chain uses TRBV28 with TRBJ2-3; tentatively, D is TRBD1 or TRBD2 (5 bases each). Germline V gives CDR1 MDHEN, CDR2 SYDVKM. The CDR3 runs to 15 residues. The V end was cut by 5 bases, the J end by 5 bases, with 17 bases between. CDR3 sequence: CASSDSGTLGDTQYF. The CDR3 DNA reads as TGTGCCAGCAGTGATTCCGGGACCTTAGGAGATACGCAGTATTTT.

The chain employs TRBV5-1 and TRBJ2-5, with D uncertain. Per the germline V gene, CDR1 is SGHRS and CDR2 is YFSETQ. Deletions cut 4 bases from V and 5 bases from J, with 21 bases between. This CDR3 comprises 16 residues. The CDR3 nucleotides read TGCGCCAGCAGCCTTCTTCCGGGTAGTCAAAGGGAGACCCAGTACTTC. As protein: CASSLLPGSQRETQYF.

This chain links TRBV15 with TRBJ2-7; maybe TRBD2 (6 bases). CDR3 size: 16 residues. The germline V and J ends were trimmed by 1 base and 0 bases, with 13 bases remaining between them. Germline CDR1 and CDR2: LNHNV and YYDKDF (reference sequence). CDR3 loop: CATSRARGSGSYEQYF. DNA for the CDR3: TGTGCCACCAGCAGAGCCCGGGGGAGTGGCTCCTACGAGCAGTACTTC.

Only a few counts were recorded for this clone. The chain carries TRBV9 and TRBJ2-2; TRBD2 matches at 10 bases. V lost 2 bases to trimming and J lost 7 bases; unmatched junction nucleotides: 8. The germline gives CDR1 SGDLS, CDR2 YYNGEE. The CDR3 contains 16 residues. CDR3 residues: CASSVSAGGVGGELFF. Here the CDR3 DNA reads TGTGCCAGCAGCGTTTCAGCGGGAGGGGTAGGCGGGGAGCTGTTTTTT.

The J gene is TRBJ2-3, the V gene TRBV2; 8 positions agree with TRBD1. Germline loops: CDR1 SNHLY, CDR2 FYNNEI. The CDR3 is 14 residues long. The trim removed 8 bases at V and 2 bases at J, leaving 6 bases unmatched. The CDR3 region is CASAGQGNTDTQYF. CDR3 bases: TGTGCCAGCGCCGGACAGGGAAACACAGATACGCAGTATTTT.

The rearrangement links TRBV5-1 to TRBJ2-7, with 13 bases that match TRBD2. The germline V gene has CDR1 SGHRS and CDR2 YFSETQ. CDR3 length equals 17 residues. V lost 2 bases, J lost 2 bases, and 7 bases stayed unmatched. The CDR3 DNA sequence: TGCGCCAGCAGCTTATACTCAGGACTAGCGGGGGCCTACGAGCAGTACTTC. Protein product: CASSLYSGLAGAYEQYF. The full variable domain, completed using reference TRBV5-1 and TRBJ2-7, is KAGVTQTPRYLIKTRGQQVTLSCSPISGHRSVSWYQQTPGQGLQFLFEYFSETQRNKGNFPGRFSGRQFSNSRSEMNVSTLELGDSALYLCASSLYSGLAGAYEQYFGPGTRLTVT.

V gene TRBV7-8 combines with J gene TRBJ2-1; TRBD2 aligns across 12 bases. This CDR3 contains 15 residues. V gave up 3 bases and J gave up 6 bases; unmatched junction bases: 3. Germline V gene data show CDR1 as SGHVS and CDR2 as FQNEAQ. CDR3 residues: CASSLELAGGNEQFF. CDR3 bases: TGTGCCAGCAGCTTGGAACTAGCGGGGGGCAATGAGCAGTTCTTC.

Turning to this clone: The same CDR3 also results from other DNA sequences found in this sample. V is TRBV7-3 and J is TRBJ2-5; TRBD2 might be the D (5 bases). The CDR3 covers 13 residues. Germline assignment: CDR1 SGHTA and CDR2 FQGTGA. V was shortened by 3 bases and J by 2 bases, with 7 bases between the two germline ends. CDR3 amino acids: CASSFTGQETQYF. The CDR3 DNA follows: TGTGCCAGCAGCTTCACGGGACAAGAGACCCAGTACTTC. Drawing the rest from reference TRBV7-3 and TRBJ2-5, the complete variable domain is GAGVSQTPSNKVTEKGKYVELRCDPISGHTALYWYRQSLGQGPEFLIYFQGTGAADDSGLPNDRFFAVRPEGSVSTLKIQRTERGDSAVYLCASSFTGQETQYFGPGTRLLVL.

This chain links TRBV28 with TRBJ1-5, with a tentative D call TRBD1 (6 bases). Trimming cost V 6 bases and J 6 bases, with 15 bases left between them. The length of the CDR3 is 14 residues. Germline CDR1 and CDR2: MDHEN and SYDVKM. CDR3 DNA: TGTGCCAGCAGGGGGAGGGGGTATGGTCAGCCCCAGCATTTT. Translation: CASRGRGYGQPQHF.

This clone was counted between two and nine times. The rearrangement joins TRBV9 to TRBJ2-5, with a possible D match to TRBD1 (5 bases). V dropped 0 bases and J dropped 5 bases, with 8 bases sitting between them. The CDR3 is 13 residues long. CDR1 SGDLS and CDR2 YYNGEE come from the germline V gene. The CDR3 coding sequence is TGTGCCAGCAGCGTAGGCAGGGTTGAGACCCAGTACTTC. Protein: CASSVGRVETQYF. Full variable domain (outside the CDR3, taken from reference TRBV9 and TRBJ2-5): DSGVTQTPKHLITATGQRVTLRCSPRSGDLSVYWYQQSLDQGLQFLIQYYNGEERAKGNILERFSAQQFPDLHSELNLSSLELGDSALYFCASSVGRVETQYFGPGTRLLVL.

The rearrangement uses TRBV7-8 and TRBJ2-1; a weak D match, TRBD2 (5 bases). V was cut by 6 bases and J by 8 bases, with 20 bases left in between. The CDR3 extends over 15 amino acids. In germline, CDR1 is SGHVS, CDR2 FQNEAQ. The chain's CDR3 is CASSFPGSAVHEQFF. The CDR3 bases are TGTGCCAGCAGTTTTCCGGGATCCGCGGTTCATGAGCAGTTCTTC.

The chain recombines TRBV5-6 with TRBJ2-7; tentative D call: TRBD2 (5 bases). CDR3 length: 12 residues. Trimming removed 4 bases from V and 7 bases from J, with 12 bases in between. In germline, CDR1 is SGHDT, CDR2 YYEEEE. CDR3: CASSATSGEQYF. The CDR3, as DNA: TGTGCCAGCAGCGCGACCTCGGGGGAGCAGTACTTC.

This clone has more than one count but fewer than ten. J is TRBJ1-1 and V is TRBV6-1; D may be TRBD1 (6 bases). This CDR3 comprises 11 residues. CDR1 and CDR2 (germline): MNHNS, SASEGT. V was clipped by 7 bases and J by 7 bases, with 10 bases between them. The DNA for the CDR3 is TGTGCCAGCACAAGACAGGATGAAGCTTTCTTT. This gives the protein CASTRQDEAFF.

The genes are TRBV7-8 and TRBJ1-1; D is unresolved. Germline CDR1 reads SGHVS; CDR2 reads FQNEAQ. The CDR3 consists of 13 residues. The V gene lost 5 bases and the J gene lost 10 bases, with 17 bases spanning the gap. The CDR3 loop is CASSPPTGMRAFF. In DNA form, the CDR3 reads TGTGCCAGCAGCCCCCCAACGGGGATGCGAGCTTTCTTT. The full variable domain, rest sourced from reference TRBV7-8 and TRBJ1-1, is GAGVSQSPRYKVAKRGQDVALRCDPISGHVSLFWYQQALGQGPEFLTYFQNEAQLDKSGLPSDRFFAERPEGSVSTLKIQRTQQEDSAVYLCASSPPTGMRAFFGQGTRLTVV.

The V gene is TRBV28, the J gene TRBJ1-4; 8 nucleotides agree with TRBD1. Germline V gene lookup returns CDR1 MDHEN and CDR2 SYDVKM. The V and J ends lost 5 bases and 8 bases, in that order; junction bases with no gene match: 7. The CDR3 sequence is 14 residues long. The CDR3 region has the DNA TGTGCCAGCAGTCTTCGACAGGGGAGGGAAAAACTGTTTTTT. Its protein is CASSLRQGREKLFF.

The chain has TRBV9 and TRBJ2-2, with 12 positions matching TRBD2. This CDR3 has 16 amino acids. V shed 4 bases, J shed 7 bases, and the junction held 8 bases outside the gene matches. CDR1 and CDR2 from the germline V gene are SGDLS and YYNGEE. This CDR3 is CASSPLAGGVFGELFF. The DNA for the CDR3 is TGTGCCAGCAGCCCTCTAGCGGGAGGGGTGTTCGGGGAGCTGTTTTTT.

V is TRBV5-4 and J is TRBJ2-1, with 10 bases aligning to TRBD2. The trim removed 1 base at V and 2 bases at J, leaving 3 bases unmatched. The CDR3 is 16 residues long. The germline gives CDR1 SGHNT, CDR2 YYREEE (reference sequence). CDR3 nucleotides: TGTGCCAGCAGCTTGCCTAGCGGGGGTCCCTACAATGAGCAGTTCTTC. It is translated as CASSLPSGGPYNEQFF.

As to this clone: A far larger clone is just one base off, so this is likely a read error. The sample carries other DNA sequences with the same CDR3. The genes are TRBV7-3 and TRBJ2-5; possibly TRBD2 for D (6 bases). The germline CDR1 and CDR2 sequences are SGHTA and FQGTGA. Trimming stripped 5 bases from V and 2 bases from J, with 9 bases between. The CDR3 has 13 residues. The CDR3: CASSPGGQETQYF. In DNA form, the CDR3 reads TGTGCCAGCAGCCCTGGGGGGCAAGAGACCCAGTACTTC.

This chain joins TRBV2 and TRBJ2-1, with TRBD2 matching 9 bases. Germline loops: CDR1 SNHLY, CDR2 FYNNEI. V lost 9 bases, J lost 8 bases, and 11 bases stayed unmatched. This CDR3 contains 14 residues. DNA of the CDR3: TGTGCCAGTCGTGAGGCGGGAGGGCGGGATGAGCAGTTCTTC. It codes for CASREAGGRDEQFF.

This chain links TRBV6-5 with TRBJ1-1; 8 nucleotides match TRBD1. The CDR3 runs 15 residues. The germline V gene has CDR1 MNHEY and CDR2 SVGAGI. V dropped 7 bases and J dropped 0; count of bases not matched to a gene: 7. The CDR3 loop is CASNHRGWMNTEAFF. CDR3 DNA sequence: TGTGCCAGCAATCACAGGGGGTGGATGAACACTGAAGCTTTCTTT.